These 22 T cell receptor beta chains came from one sample sequenced in a study of spatial heterogeneity in lung cancer. TCRdb reprocessed the 5' RACE reads via MiXCR and lists one record per CDR3 protein. The table shows roughly 91,000 distinct CDR3 sequences, with approximately 18% occurring only once. Regarding time point: sample taken at primary tumor resection. Unsorted whole RNA from tumor, nontumor lung or frozen PBMC underwent sequencing. The specimen comprised PBMCs, sampled at surgery. The receptors come from a male donor with early-stage non-small cell lung cancer.

The rearrangement joins TRBV19 to TRBJ1-5; TRBD1 matches at 11 bases. Per the germline V gene, CDR1 is LNHDA and CDR2 is SQIVND (reference sequence). The V gene end was trimmed by 9 bases and the J gene end by 3 bases; junction bases not matched to a gene: 10. CDR3 length: 16 residues. This CDR3 reads CASARDRGGSNQPQHF. The CDR3 nucleotides are TGTGCCAGCGCGCGGGACAGGGGGGGTTCCAATCAGCCCCAGCATTTT.

V and J are TRBV29-1 and TRBJ2-7; 7 bases map to TRBD1. The germline V gene has CDR1 SQVTM and CDR2 ANQGSEA. This CDR3 comprises 12 residues. The J segment lost 6 bases and the V segment lost 5 bases, leaving 7 bases of the junction unmatched. The CDR3 region has the DNA TGCAGCGTTTTGCAGGGGGAAATCGAGCAGTACTTC. Its translation: CSVLQGEIEQYF.

This clonotype appeared a few times. The chain couples TRBV11-3 to TRBJ1-1, with D possibly TRBD1 on 6 matching bases. The CDR3 is 13 residues long. V lost 5 bases to trimming and J lost 7 bases, with 14 bases between them. Germline values: CDR1 SGHNT, CDR2 YENEEA. CDR3 bases: TGTGCCAGCAGCAAACAGGGTTTTGGTGAAGCTTTCTTT. It codes for CASSKQGFGEAFF. The complete variable domain, with remaining parts taken from reference TRBV11-3 and TRBJ1-1, reads EAGVVQSPRYKIIEKKQPVAFWCNPISGHNTLYWYLQNLGQGPELLIRYENEEAVDDSQLPKDRFSAERLKGVDSTLKIQPAELGDSAVYLCASSKQGFGEAFFGQGTRLTVV.

With respect to this clonotype: The junction differs from germline at one of its ends, possibly a read error. The chain employs TRBV14 and TRBJ1-6, with 8 bases matching TRBD1. Germline CDR1 reads SGHDN; CDR2 reads FVKESK. CDR3 length: 16 amino acids. For the CDR3, the DNA is TGTGCCAGCAGCGAAGACAGGGGCACCTATAATTCACCCCTCCACTTT. Translated, it gives CASSEDRGTYNSPLHF. The complete variable domain, with remaining parts taken from reference TRBV14 and TRBJ1-6, reads EAGVTQFPSHSVIEKGQTVTLRCDPISGHDNLYWYRRVMGKEIKFLLHFVKESKQDESGMPNNRFLAERTGGTYSTLKVQPAELEDSGVYFCASSEDRGTYNSPLHFGNGTRLTVT.

This clonotype was seen more than once but under ten times. CDR3 in DNA: TGTGCCAACGACAGGAGCACGGGCTATGGCTACACCTTC. It yields the protein CANDRSTGYGYTF. V gene TRBV2 combines with J gene TRBJ1-2, with D possibly TRBD1 on 6 matching bases. From germline, CDR1 is SNHLY and CDR2 FYNNEI. Trimming pared 10 bases from V and 4 bases from J, leaving 16 bases between. The CDR3 is made up of 13 amino acids.

The chain has TRBV4-1 and TRBJ1-4, with D tentatively TRBD1 (5 bases). CDR3 length: 15 residues. Trimming stripped 0 bases from V and 8 bases from J, with 13 bases between. Germline assignment: CDR1 MGHRA and CDR2 YSYEKL. DNA of the CDR3: TGCGCCAGCAGCCAAGATGGGGCATTCAGCGAAAAACTGTTTTTT. Residues: CASSQDGAFSEKLFF.

In its sample, this clonotype was seen a few times. J is TRBJ1-5 and V is TRBV19; D is possibly TRBD1 (5 bases). Germline V lookup: CDR1 LNHDA, CDR2 SQIVND (reference sequence). CDR3 length equals 15 residues. V was shortened by 6 bases and J by 2 bases, with 14 bases between the two germline ends. CDR3 DNA sequence: TGTGCCAGTAGCCGACAGCCAACAGGCAATCAGCCCCAGCATTTT. Protein product: CASSRQPTGNQPQHF.

V gene TRBV20-1 combines with J gene TRBJ2-1, with 9 positions matching TRBD2. The CDR3 runs 15 residues. The germline CDR1 and CDR2 sequences are DFQATT and SNEGSKA (reference sequence). The trim removed 6 bases at V and 4 bases at J, leaving 10 bases unmatched. CDR3 region: CSADPPSGEYNEQFF. CDR3 nucleotide sequence: TGCAGTGCCGACCCCCCTAGCGGGGAGTACAATGAGCAGTTCTTC.

This clonotype was seen more than once but under ten times. The chain recombines TRBV20-1 with TRBJ1-3; D is possibly TRBD1 (5 bases). The CDR3 covers 15 residues. Trimming removed 0 bases at V and 1 base at J, with 10 bases between. Looked up from germline, CDR1 is DFQATT and CDR2 is SNEGSKA (reference sequence). For the CDR3, the DNA is TGCAGTGCTAGAGATCCGGGGGAGTCTGGAAACACCATATATTTT. This codes for CSARDPGESGNTIYF.

This clonotype was seen a handful of times. This chain uses TRBV19 with TRBJ2-6, with 7 bases fitting TRBD1. Trimming removed 4 bases from V and 1 base from J; junction bases left unmatched: 7. CDR3 size: 17 residues. Germline V gene sequence: CDR1 LNHDA, CDR2 SQIVND (reference sequence). CDR3 nucleotides: TGTGCCAGTAGTAAATTATTGACAGGGTCTGGGGCCAACGTCCTGACTTTC. This sequence encodes CASSKLLTGSGANVLTF.

This clonotype was recorded a few times. The chain couples TRBV10-3 to TRBJ2-3; D not certain. V was cut by 1 base and J by 0 bases, with 11 bases left in between. Germline CDR1 is ENHRY and CDR2 is SYGVKD. The CDR3 contains 16 residues. The CDR3 region is CAISEWLAPSTDTQYF. In DNA, the CDR3 is TGTGCCATCAGTGAGTGGCTCGCCCCCAGCACAGATACGCAGTATTTT.

This sequence joins TRBV5-1 and TRBJ2-7, with D perhaps TRBD1 or TRBD2 (6 bases each). V was trimmed by 4 bases and J by 2 bases, leaving 25 bases between them. Germline V gene sequence: CDR1 SGHRS, CDR2 YFSETQ. The CDR3 consists of 18 residues. The CDR3 DNA follows: TGCGCCAGCAGCCTCGCCCGAGGGACTGGCGGGGACACCTACGAGCAGTACTTC. It translates to CASSLARGTGGDTYEQYF.

This clonotype was observed a few times. V usage is TRBV27 and J usage is TRBJ2-7, with 10 bases lining up with TRBD2. The CDR3 is 14 amino acids. CDR1 and CDR2 (germline): MNHEY, SMNVEV (reference sequence). The J segment lost 5 bases and the V segment lost 6 bases, leaving 7 bases of the junction unmatched. The CDR3 spells CASRPSGRAHEQYF. In DNA form, the CDR3 reads TGTGCCAGCAGACCGAGCGGGAGGGCCCACGAGCAGTACTTC.

This chain links TRBV5-4 with TRBJ1-6; D is ambiguous. V was trimmed by 3 bases and J by 5 bases, leaving 9 bases between them. CDR3 length: 14 residues. Germline V lookup: CDR1 SGHNT, CDR2 YYREEE (reference sequence). CDR3 loop: CASSSDGNNSPLHF. Here the CDR3 DNA reads TGTGCCAGCAGCTCGGACGGAAATAATTCACCCCTCCACTTT.

This clonotype was detected many times. The chain uses TRBV29-1 and TRBJ2-6; D is perhaps TRBD1 (6 bases). CDR3 length equals 14 residues. Germline V CDR1 and CDR2: SQVTM, ANQGSEA. V was cut by 5 bases and J by 4 bases, with 12 bases left in between. CDR3 region: CSVSGQSGANVLTF. In nucleotides, the CDR3 is TGCAGCGTTTCCGGACAGAGCGGGGCCAACGTCCTGACTTTC.

This clonotype was observed a handful of times. The chain links TRBV28 to TRBJ1-1, with TRBD1 identical over 10 bases. CDR3 length equals 15 residues. Germline lookup yields CDR1 MDHEN and CDR2 SYDVKM. V lost 9 bases and J lost 5; bases outside the gene matches: 12. The CDR3 loop reads CASHVTGGAGTEAFF. CDR3 coding DNA: TGTGCCAGTCACGTGACAGGGGGCGCGGGAACTGAAGCTTTCTTT.

V usage is TRBV12-3 or TRBV12-4 and J usage is TRBJ2-4; 8 positions match TRBD1. The V segment lost 0 bases and the J segment 6 bases; nucleotides outside the gene matches: 4. CDR3 length: 15 residues. For the CDR3, the DNA is TGTGCCAGCAGTTTAGCGGACAGGGCGGGAAACATTCAGTACTTC. Amino acid sequence: CASSLADRAGNIQYF.

This clonotype has just a few counts. This chain joins TRBV20-1 and TRBJ1-1, with a tentative D call TRBD1 (6 bases). Germline-derived CDR1 and CDR2 are DFQATT and SNEGSKA (reference sequence). The CDR3 consists of 13 residues. The V end lost 7 bases, the J end lost 5 bases, and 17 bases lay between the germline ends. Here the CDR3 reads CSGFRGRGTEAFF. The CDR3 DNA reads TGCAGTGGCTTCAGGGGTCGTGGGACTGAAGCTTTCTTT.

The chain is built from TRBV7-2 and TRBJ2-2; D is uncertain. The CDR3 runs to 12 residues. Germline V lookup: CDR1 SGHTA, CDR2 FQGNSA. The V end lost 1 base, the J end lost 6 bases, and 3 bases lay between the germline ends. For the CDR3, the DNA is TGTGCCAGCAGCTTAGAGCCCGGGGAGCTGTTTTTT. The encoded protein is CASSLEPGELFF.

This clonotype occurred many times. This CDR3 reads CASSLDRPDTQYF. CDR3 coding DNA: TGTGCCAGCAGCCTGGACAGGCCAGATACGCAGTATTTT. This chain links TRBV7-2 with TRBJ2-3; 7 nucleotides line up with TRBD1. The CDR3 contains 13 residues. CDR1 is SGHTA, CDR2 FQGNSA, per germline. V shed 5 bases, J shed 4 bases, and the junction held 3 bases outside the gene matches.

The chain combines TRBV28 with TRBJ2-6; TRBD1 might be the D (6 bases). CDR1 MDHEN and CDR2 SYDVKM come from the germline V gene. Trimming pared 6 bases from V and 0 bases from J, leaving 15 bases between. This CDR3 is built from 17 residues. Here the CDR3 reads CASRWTAELSGANVLTF. The CDR3 bases are TGTGCCAGCAGATGGACAGCCGAACTCTCTGGGGCCAACGTCCTGACTTTC.

This clonotype was seen a few times. CDR3 residues: CASSLEWTGELFF. CDR3 nucleotides: TGCGCCAGCAGCTTAGAGTGGACCGGGGAGCTGTTTTTT. V is TRBV5-1 and J is TRBJ2-2; no clear D. V was trimmed by 2 bases and J by 5 bases, leaving 7 bases between them. Germline V gene data show CDR1 as SGHRS and CDR2 as YFSETQ. CDR3 length: 13 amino acids.